This TCR beta chain was sequenced in a study of T cells in Graves' hyperthyroidism and ophthalmopathy. TCR beta CDR3 region amplification was performed from RNA transcripts. TCR CDR3 underwent first-round RT-PCR with the HTBI primer set. TCRdb recomputed calls from the multiplex PCR reads with MiXCR, one row per CDR3 protein. The sample consists of approximately 480,000 distinct CDR3 sequences, less than 25% of them appearing once. Germline V gene data show CDR1 as GTSNPN and CDR2 as SVGIG (reference sequence). The CDR3 covers 13 residues. V was clipped by 1 base and J by 5 bases, with 11 bases between them. Graves' hyperthyroidism without ophthalmopathy progression within 18 months was termed stable. Based on clinical symptoms, serum thyroxine and TRAb, thyroid ultrasound and orbital computed tomography, diagnoses were reached. PBMCs were derived from about 10 ml fresh peripheral blood.

The chain recombines TRBV30 with TRBJ1-1, with unresolved D. The source of this sequence is a man aged 18 to 30 with Graves' hyperthyroidism. Material for sequencing was blood. The CDR3 region is CAWSGRRGTEAFF. The CDR3 nucleotides are TGTGCCTGGAGTGGGCGACGGGGAACTGAAGCTTTCTTT.